This T cell receptor beta chain is from a study of graft-versus-host responses after intestinal transplantation. Overall study: Multivisceral, liver-intestinal, or isolated intestinal transplants were given to recipients. Whole-study results and caveats: Some patients had graft-donor T cell macrochimerism. In their allografts, the ratios of graft-versus-host to host-versus-graft T cell clones were high.

Germline V gene data show CDR1 as SGHRS and CDR2 as YFSETQ. Trimming shortened V by 3 bases and J by 4 bases, and 10 bases separated the two germline ends. CDR3 length equals 13 residues. Regarding this clone: Its target is not known.

Method: immunoSEQ multiplex PCR; TCRdb's copy keeps in-frame clones and lacks some. Of approximately 130,000 clones listed, around 90% are singletons. The sequencing here drew on unstimulated CD4+ T cells sorted from spleen or lymph node cells, taken before intestinal transplant. This TCR was recovered from a human donor who received an intestinal transplant. The chain uses TRBV5-1 and TRBJ2-5, with a possible D match to TRBD1 (6 bases). The CDR3 DNA follows: TGCGCCAGCAGCTGGCAGGACAGAGAGACCCAGTACTTC. Translation: CASSWQDRETQYF.